This T cell receptor (beta chain) was retrieved from a study of early T cells in non-severe SARS-CoV-2 infection. TCRdb called the 5' RACE reads again in MiXCR, with one record for every CDR3 protein. Among about 60,000 distinct CDR3 sequences listed, 5.5% to 6.5% were seen once. The V and J ends lost 4 bases and 3 bases respectively, with 13 bases between them. The CDR3 has 14 residues. CDR1 is SQVTM, CDR2 ANQGSEA, per germline. In this sample, this clonotype turned up many times. The rearrangement uses TRBV29-1 and TRBJ1-5, with unresolved D. Source material: whole blood. The clonotype was recovered from an adult who was a healthcare worker with PCR-confirmed SARS-CoV-2 infection or an uninfected control (not recorded which). This CDR3 is CSVGAGAPNQPQHF. For the CDR3, the DNA is TGCAGCGTTGGGGCAGGTGCTCCCAATCAGCCCCAGCATTTT. The complete variable domain, with remaining parts taken from reference TRBV29-1 and TRBJ1-5, reads SAVISQKPSRDICQRGTSLTIQCQVDSQVTMMFWYRQQPGQSLTLIATANQGSEATYESGFVIDKFPISRPNLTFSTLTVSNMSPEDSSIYLCSVGAGAPNQPQHFGDGTRLSIL.